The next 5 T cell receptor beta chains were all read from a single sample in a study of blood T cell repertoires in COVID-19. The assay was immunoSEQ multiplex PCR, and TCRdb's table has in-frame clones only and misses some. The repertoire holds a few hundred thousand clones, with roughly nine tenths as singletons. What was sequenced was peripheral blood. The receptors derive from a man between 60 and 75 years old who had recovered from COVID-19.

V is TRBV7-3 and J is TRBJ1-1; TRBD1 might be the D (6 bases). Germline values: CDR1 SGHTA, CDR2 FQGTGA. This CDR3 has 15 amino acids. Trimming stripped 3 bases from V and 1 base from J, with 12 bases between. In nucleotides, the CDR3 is TGTGCCAGCAGCTTTGCGGGGGGGCAGAACACTGAAGCTTTCTTT. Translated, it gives CASSFAGGQNTEAFF.

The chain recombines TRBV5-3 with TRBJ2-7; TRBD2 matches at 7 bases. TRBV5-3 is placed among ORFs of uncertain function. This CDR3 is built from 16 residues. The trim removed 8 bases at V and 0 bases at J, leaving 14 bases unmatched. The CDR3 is CASLPGEGALSYEQYF. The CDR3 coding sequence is TGTGCCAGTCTCCCCGGGGAGGGTGCCCTCTCCTACGAGCAGTACTTC.

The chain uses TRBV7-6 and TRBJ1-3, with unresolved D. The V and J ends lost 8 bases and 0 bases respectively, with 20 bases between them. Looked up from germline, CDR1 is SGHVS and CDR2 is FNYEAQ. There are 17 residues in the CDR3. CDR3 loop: CASPWARMGGSGNTIYF. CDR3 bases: TGTGCCAGCCCCTGGGCCCGGATGGGTGGCTCTGGAAACACCATATATTTT.

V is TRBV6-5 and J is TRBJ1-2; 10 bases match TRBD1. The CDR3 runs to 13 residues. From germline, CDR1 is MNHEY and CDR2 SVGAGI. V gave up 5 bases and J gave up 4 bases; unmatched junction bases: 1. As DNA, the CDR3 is TGTGCCAGCAGTCGGACAGGGGGCTATGGCTACACCTTC. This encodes CASSRTGGYGYTF.

The CDR3 DNA follows: TGTGCCAGCAGCTCCCGTGTCGACTATGGCTACACCTTC. This encodes CASSSRVDYGYTF. V usage is TRBV9 and J usage is TRBJ1-2, with D unresolved. The CDR3 covers 13 residues. The germline CDR1 and CDR2 sequences are SGDLS and YYNGEE. Trimming took 4 bases from V and 3 from J, leaving 10 bases between them. Filled out from reference TRBV9 and TRBJ1-2, the complete variable domain reads DSGVTQTPKHLITATGQRVTLRCSPRSGDLSVYWYQQSLDQGLQFLIQYYNGEERAKGNILERFSAQQFPDLHSELNLSSLELGDSALYFCASSSRVDYGYTFGSGTRLTVV.